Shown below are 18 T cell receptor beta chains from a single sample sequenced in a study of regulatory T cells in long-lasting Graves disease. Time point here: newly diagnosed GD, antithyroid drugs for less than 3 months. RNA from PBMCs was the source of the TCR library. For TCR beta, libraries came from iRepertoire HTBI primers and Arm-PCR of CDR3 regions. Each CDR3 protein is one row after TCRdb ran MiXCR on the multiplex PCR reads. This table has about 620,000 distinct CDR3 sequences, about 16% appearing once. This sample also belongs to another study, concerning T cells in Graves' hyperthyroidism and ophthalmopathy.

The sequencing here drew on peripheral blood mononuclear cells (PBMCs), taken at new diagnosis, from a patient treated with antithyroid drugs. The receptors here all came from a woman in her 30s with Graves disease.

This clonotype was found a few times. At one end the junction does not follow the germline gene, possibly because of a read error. Written as DNA, the CDR3 is TGTGCCAGCAGCCGTTTTTTGACAGGGAGGATCTCCTTC. It specifies CASSRFLTGRISF. The V gene is TRBV5-6, the J gene TRBJ1-2; TRBD1 aligns across 7 bases. CDR3 length: 13 residues. Germline-derived CDR1 and CDR2 are SGHDT and YYEEEE.

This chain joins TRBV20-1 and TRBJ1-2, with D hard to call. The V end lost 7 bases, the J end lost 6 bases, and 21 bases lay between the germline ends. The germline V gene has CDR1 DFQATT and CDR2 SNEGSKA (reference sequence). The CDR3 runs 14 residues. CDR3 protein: CSVPDHRVGDGYTF. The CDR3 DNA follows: TGCAGTGTACCGGACCATCGTGTCGGGGATGGCTACACCTTC.

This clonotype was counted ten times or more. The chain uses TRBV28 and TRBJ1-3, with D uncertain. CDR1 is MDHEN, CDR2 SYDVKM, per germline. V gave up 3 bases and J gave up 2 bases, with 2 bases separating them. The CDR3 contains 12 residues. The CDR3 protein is CASSLAGNTIYF. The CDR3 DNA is TGTGCCAGCAGTTTGGCTGGAAACACCATATATTTT.

Here the CDR3 reads CSVEEGFRGRANTQYF. CDR3 DNA sequence: TGCAGCGTTGAAGAAGGGTTCCGAGGACGGGCAAATACGCAGTATTTT. This chain uses TRBV29-1 with TRBJ2-3, with no clear D. Trimming left V 0 bases short and J 7 bases short, with 20 bases between. Germline-derived CDR1 and CDR2 are SQVTM and ANQGSEA. CDR3 length: 16 amino acids.

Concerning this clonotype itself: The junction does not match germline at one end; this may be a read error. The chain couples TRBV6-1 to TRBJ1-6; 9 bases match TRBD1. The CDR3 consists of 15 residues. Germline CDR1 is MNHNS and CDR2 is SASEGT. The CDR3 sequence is CAGSRDRVDNSPLHF. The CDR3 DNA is TGTGCCGGCAGTAGGGACAGGGTTGATAATTCACCCCTCCACTTT.

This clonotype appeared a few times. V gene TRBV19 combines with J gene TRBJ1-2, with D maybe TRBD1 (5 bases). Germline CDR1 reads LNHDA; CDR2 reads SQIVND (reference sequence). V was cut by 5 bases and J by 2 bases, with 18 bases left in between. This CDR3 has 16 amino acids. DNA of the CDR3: TGTGCCAGTAGTCCAGTCCCGGGACGGGGAAACTATGGCTACACCTTC. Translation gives CASSPVPGRGNYGYTF.

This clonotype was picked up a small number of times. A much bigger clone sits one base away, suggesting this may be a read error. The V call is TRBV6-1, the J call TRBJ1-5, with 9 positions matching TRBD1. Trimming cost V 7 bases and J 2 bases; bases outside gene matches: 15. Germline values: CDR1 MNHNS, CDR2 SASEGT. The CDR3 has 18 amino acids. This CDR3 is CASIPGQGQGGGNQPQHF. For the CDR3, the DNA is TGTGCCAGCATCCCTGGACAGGGGCAAGGAGGAGGCAATCAGCCCCAGCATTTT.

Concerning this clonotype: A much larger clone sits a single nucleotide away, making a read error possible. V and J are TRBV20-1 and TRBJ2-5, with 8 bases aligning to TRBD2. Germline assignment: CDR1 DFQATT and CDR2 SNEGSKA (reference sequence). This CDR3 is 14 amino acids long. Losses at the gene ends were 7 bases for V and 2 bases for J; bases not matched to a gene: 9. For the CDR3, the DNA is TGCAGTGTGACCGACGGGGGGGTACAAGAGACCCAGTACTTC. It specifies CSVTDGGVQETQYF.

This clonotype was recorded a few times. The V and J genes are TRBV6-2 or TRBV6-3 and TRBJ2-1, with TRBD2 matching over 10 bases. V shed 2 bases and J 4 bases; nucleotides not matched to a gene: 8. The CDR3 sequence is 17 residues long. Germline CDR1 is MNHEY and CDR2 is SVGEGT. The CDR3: CASSYRPSGRSYNEQFF. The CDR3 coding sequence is TGTGCCAGCAGTTACCGGCCTAGCGGGAGATCGTACAATGAGCAGTTCTTC.

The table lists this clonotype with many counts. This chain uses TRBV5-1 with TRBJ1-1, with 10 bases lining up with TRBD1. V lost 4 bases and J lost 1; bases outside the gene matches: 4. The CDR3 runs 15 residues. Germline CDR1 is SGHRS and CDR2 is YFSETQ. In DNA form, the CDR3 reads TGCGCCAGCAGCACCCGGACAGGGGGGAACACTGAAGCTTTCTTT. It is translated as CASSTRTGGNTEAFF.

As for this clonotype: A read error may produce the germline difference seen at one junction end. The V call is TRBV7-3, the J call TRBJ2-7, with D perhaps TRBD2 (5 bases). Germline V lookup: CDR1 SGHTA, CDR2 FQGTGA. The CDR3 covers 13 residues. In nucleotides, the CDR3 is TGTGCCGGCAGCGCATCGGGATCCTACGAGCAGTACTTC. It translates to CAGSASGSYEQYF.

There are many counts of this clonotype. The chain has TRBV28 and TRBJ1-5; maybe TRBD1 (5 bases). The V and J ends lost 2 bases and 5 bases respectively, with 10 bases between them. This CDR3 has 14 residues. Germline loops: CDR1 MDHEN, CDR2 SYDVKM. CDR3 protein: CASSLRGRDQPQHF. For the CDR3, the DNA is TGTGCCAGCAGTTTAAGGGGACGGGATCAGCCCCAGCATTTT.

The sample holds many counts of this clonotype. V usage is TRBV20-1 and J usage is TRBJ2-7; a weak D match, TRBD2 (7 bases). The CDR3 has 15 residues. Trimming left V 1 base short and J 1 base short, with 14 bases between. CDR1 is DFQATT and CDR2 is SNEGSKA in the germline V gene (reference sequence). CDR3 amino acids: CSARGGQRGSYEQYF. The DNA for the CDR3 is TGCAGTGCTAGAGGCGGACAGCGGGGTTCCTACGAGCAGTACTTC.

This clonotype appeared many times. The CDR3 DNA follows: TGTGCCAGCAGTGAAGTCTTAGGGAGGCAGGTTGATGGCTACACCTTC. The encoded protein is CASSEVLGRQVDGYTF. This chain connects TRBV2 to TRBJ1-2; D is ambiguous. The V gene lost 1 base and the J gene lost 6 bases, with 18 bases spanning the gap. CDR1 and CDR2 (germline): SNHLY, FYNNEI. The CDR3 sequence is 16 residues long.

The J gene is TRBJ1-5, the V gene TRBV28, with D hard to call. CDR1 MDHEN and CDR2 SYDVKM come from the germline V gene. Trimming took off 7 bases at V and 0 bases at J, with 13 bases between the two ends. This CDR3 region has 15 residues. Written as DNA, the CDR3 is TGTGCCAGCATAGGACGGCTAAATAGCAATCAGCCCCAGCATTTT. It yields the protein CASIGRLNSNQPQHF.

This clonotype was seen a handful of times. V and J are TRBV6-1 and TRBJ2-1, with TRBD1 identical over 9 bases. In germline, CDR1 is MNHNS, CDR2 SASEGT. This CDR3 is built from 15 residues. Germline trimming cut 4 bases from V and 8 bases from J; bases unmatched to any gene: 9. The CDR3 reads CASSGTGGVGYEQFF. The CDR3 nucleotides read TGTGCCAGCAGTGGTACAGGGGGCGTAGGCTATGAGCAGTTCTTC.

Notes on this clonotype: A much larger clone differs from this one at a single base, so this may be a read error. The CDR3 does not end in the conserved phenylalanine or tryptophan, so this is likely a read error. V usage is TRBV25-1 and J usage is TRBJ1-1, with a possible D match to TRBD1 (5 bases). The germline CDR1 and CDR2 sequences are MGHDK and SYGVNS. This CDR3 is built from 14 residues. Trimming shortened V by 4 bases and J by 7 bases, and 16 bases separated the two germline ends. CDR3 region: CASSVRFGAGEAFL. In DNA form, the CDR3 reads TGTGCCAGCAGTGTGCGTTTTGGGGCAGGTGAAGCTTTCCTT.

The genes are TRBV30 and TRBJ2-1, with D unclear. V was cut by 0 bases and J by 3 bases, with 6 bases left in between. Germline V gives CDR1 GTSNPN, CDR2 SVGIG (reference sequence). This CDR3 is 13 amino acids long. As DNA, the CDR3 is TGTGCCTGGAGTGTAGCCGGCTACAATGAGCAGTTCTTC. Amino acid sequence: CAWSVAGYNEQFF.